The next 27 T cell receptor beta chains were all read from a single sample in a study of cytomegalovirus exposure and HLA in healthy donors. Vbeta (60) and Jbeta (13) primers were used in the PCR. Method: immunoSEQ multiplex PCR; TCRdb's copy keeps in-frame clones and lacks some. The table records under 150,000 clones, around 81% of them present only once. Sequencing was performed on PBMCs. Receptor source: a man younger than 35 in good health and CMV-seronegative.

This clone has more than one count but fewer than ten. The chain's CDR3 is CASSQIGGDSGYTF. The CDR3 DNA is TGCGCCAGCAGCCAAATTGGGGGGGATAGTGGCTACACCTTC. The chain recombines TRBV4-3 with TRBJ1-2; D might be TRBD1 (5 bases). Germline CDR1 reads LGHNA; CDR2 reads YSLEER. This CDR3 spans 14 amino acids. V dropped 2 bases and J dropped 7 bases, with 14 bases sitting between them.

On this clone itself: Different DNA sequences within this sample yield the same CDR3. The CDR3 protein is CSVEDRLGQPQHF. Here the CDR3 DNA reads TGCAGCGTTGAGGACAGGTTAGGGCAGCCCCAGCATTTT. The rearrangement uses TRBV29-1 and TRBJ1-5; 7 bases are a match to TRBD1. V trimming: 3 bases; J trimming: 7 bases; junction bases outside the gene matches: 6. This CDR3 contains 13 residues. The germline V gene has CDR1 SQVTM and CDR2 ANQGSEA.

The chain is built from TRBV9 and TRBJ2-7; D may be TRBD2 (5 bases). The CDR3 has 14 residues. With 6 bases removed from V and 1 base from J, the gap between germline ends came to 14 bases. Germline loops: CDR1 SGDLS, CDR2 YYNGEE. CDR3 loop: CASTRADYSYEQYF. The CDR3 nucleotides read TGTGCCAGCACCCGCGCCGACTATTCCTACGAGCAGTACTTC.

This clone was observed a single time. The V gene is TRBV5-1, the J gene TRBJ2-5; D is perhaps TRBD1 (6 bases). The CDR3 totals 13 residues. Germline V lookup: CDR1 SGHRS, CDR2 YFSETQ. V gave up 6 bases and J gave up 5 bases, with 14 bases separating them. CDR3 nucleotides: TGCGCCAGCATCAGGGGACGTGGGGAGACCCAGTACTTC. Amino acid sequence: CASIRGRGETQYF. The full variable domain, with the rest looked up from reference TRBV5-1 and TRBJ2-5, is KAGVTQTPRYLIKTRGQQVTLSCSPISGHRSVSWYQQTPGQGLQFLFEYFSETQRNKGNFPGRFSGRQFSNSRSEMNVSTLELGDSALYLCASIRGRGETQYFGPGTRLLVL.

The genes are TRBV9 and TRBJ1-1; D unclear. The V end was cut by 3 bases, the J end by 4 bases, with 13 bases between. Germline CDR1 SGDLS, CDR2 YYNGEE. The CDR3 runs 14 residues. The DNA for the CDR3 is TGTGCCAGCAGCGCGCTGAACAGTGGCACTGAAGCTTTCTTT. It specifies CASSALNSGTEAFF. Drawing the rest from reference TRBV9 and TRBJ1-1, the complete variable domain is DSGVTQTPKHLITATGQRVTLRCSPRSGDLSVYWYQQSLDQGLQFLIQYYNGEERAKGNILERFSAQQFPDLHSELNLSSLELGDSALYFCASSALNSGTEAFFGQGTRLTVV.

The V and J genes are TRBV2 and TRBJ1-4; 7 bases are shared with TRBD1. The CDR3 is 15 residues long. J gave up 5 bases and V 6 bases, and 9 bases lay outside the gene matches. Per germline, CDR1 SNHLY and CDR2 FYNNEI. CDR3 sequence: CASRRFGTDNEKLFF. The CDR3 coding sequence is TGTGCCAGCAGGAGATTTGGGACAGACAATGAAAAACTGTTTTTT.

The V gene is TRBV6-5, the J gene TRBJ2-7, with D possibly matching TRBD1 (6 bases). Germline V gene sequence: CDR1 MNHEY, CDR2 SVGAGI. The CDR3 is 14 amino acids. Trimming left V 6 bases short and J 0 bases short, with 12 bases between. The CDR3 sequence is CASSEGQFSYEQYF. The CDR3, as DNA: TGTGCCAGCAGCGAAGGACAGTTCTCCTACGAGCAGTACTTC.

The gene calls are TRBV4-3 and TRBJ2-3; 11 bases are shared with TRBD2. The junction had 10 bases not matched to a gene; V was cut back by 5 bases and J by 0 bases. Germline V CDR1 and CDR2: LGHNA, YSLEER. This CDR3 spans 18 amino acids. This CDR3 reads CASSSGSLAGASTDTQYF. The CDR3 DNA reads TGCGCCAGCAGCTCGGGATCACTAGCGGGGGCTAGCACAGATACGCAGTATTTT.

This chain connects TRBV19 to TRBJ1-4, with 7 positions matching TRBD1. There are 15 residues in the CDR3. The V segment lost 5 bases and the J segment 7 bases; nucleotides outside the gene matches: 10. CDR1 is LNHDA and CDR2 is SQIVND in the germline V gene (reference sequence). CDR3 sequence reads: CASSAPTGISEKLFF. DNA of the CDR3: TGTGCCAGTAGTGCTCCGACAGGGATAAGTGAAAAACTGTTTTTT.

The chain combines TRBV4-1 with TRBJ1-1; the D gene is possibly TRBD1 (5 bases). V was clipped by 0 bases and J by 4 bases, with 18 bases between them. The CDR3 is 17 residues long. CDR1 and CDR2 (germline): MGHRA, YSYEKL. The DNA of the CDR3 is TGCGCCAGCAGCCAAGAACCCGGGGGGGGACGGGGCACTGAAGCTTTCTTT. Amino acids: CASSQEPGGGRGTEAFF.

The chain employs TRBV13 and TRBJ2-3; weak D call: TRBD1 (6 bases). The CDR3 length is 15 residues. The V and J ends lost 1 base and 3 bases respectively, with 11 bases between them. CDR1 PRHDT and CDR2 FYEKMQ come from the germline V gene (reference sequence). CDR3 nucleotides: TGTGCCAGCAGCTTAGTGGGTCAGGGGACAGATACGCAGTATTTT. It codes for CASSLVGQGTDTQYF.

The rearrangement uses TRBV5-6 and TRBJ2-1; 15 nucleotides agree with TRBD2. V dropped 0 bases and J dropped 7; count of bases not matched to a gene: 11. This CDR3 has 19 residues. The V gene's germline CDR1 is SGHDT and CDR2 YYEEEE. CDR3 DNA sequence: TGTGCCAGCAGCTTGGGGGGACTAGCGGGAGGTAAGAATAGGAATGAGCAGTTCTTC. Translation gives CASSLGGLAGGKNRNEQFF. The whole variable domain, remainder taken from reference TRBV5-6 and TRBJ2-1, is DAGVTQSPTHLIKTRGQQVTLRCSPKSGHDTVSWYQQALGQGPQFIFQYYEEEERQRGNFPDRFSGHQFPNYSSELNVNALLLGDSALYLCASSLGGLAGGKNRNEQFFGPGTRLTVL.

The rearrangement joins TRBV9 to TRBJ2-7; D ambiguous. This CDR3 contains 14 residues. Trimming left V 0 bases short and J 0 bases short, with 7 bases between. Per germline, CDR1 SGDLS and CDR2 YYNGEE. The CDR3: CASSVAPSSYEQYF. For the CDR3, the DNA is TGTGCCAGCAGCGTAGCTCCCAGCTCCTACGAGCAGTACTTC.

The chain couples TRBV5-5 to TRBJ2-7; 8 bases map to TRBD1. V lost 4 bases and J lost 5; bases outside the gene matches: 5. Germline CDR1 is SGHKS and CDR2 is YYEKEE (reference sequence). The CDR3 runs 13 residues. This CDR3 reads CASSAPTGDEQYF. Written as DNA, the CDR3 is TGTGCCAGCAGCGCCCCGACAGGGGACGAGCAGTACTTC.

This clone is a singleton in its sample. V is TRBV7-6 and J is TRBJ1-1; 10 positions agree with TRBD1. With V trimmed by 5 bases and J by 4 bases, 10 bases remained unmatched. The V gene's germline CDR1 is SGHVS and CDR2 FNYEAQ. CDR3 length: 16 residues. Here the CDR3 reads CASSQRQGAAATEAFF. CDR3 DNA: TGTGCCAGCAGCCAACGACAGGGGGCGGCCGCCACTGAAGCTTTCTTT.

In DNA form, the CDR3 reads TGTGCCAGTAGTCAATTACTTGGGGCCACTAACACCGGGGAGCTGTTTTTT. This translates into CASSQLLGATNTGELFF. The chain recombines TRBV19 with TRBJ2-2; D possibly corresponds to TRBD1 (5 bases). The V gene lost 5 bases and the J gene lost 2 bases, with 18 bases spanning the gap. Germline CDR1 and CDR2: LNHDA and SQIVND (reference sequence). The CDR3 is 17 residues long.

This clone was counted between two and nine times. The chain links TRBV4-2 to TRBJ1-1; a weak D match, TRBD1 (5 bases). The CDR3 loop spans 17 amino acids. Trimming shortened V by 3 bases and J by 2 bases, and 19 bases separated the two germline ends. Looked up from germline, CDR1 is LGHNA and CDR2 is YNFKEQ. The CDR3 nucleotides are TGTGCCAGCAGCCACGCAGGGCCTCAGACCTATAACACTGAAGCTTTCTTT. It is translated as CASSHAGPQTYNTEAFF.

The rearrangement joins TRBV12-5 to TRBJ2-5, with 11 bases matching TRBD2. Germline V gene sequence: CDR1 LGHNT, CDR2 FRNRAP. The CDR3 has 14 residues. Trimming at V came to 8 bases and at J to 2 bases, leaving 4 bases not matched to a gene. CDR3: CASRLAGGQETQYF. The CDR3 DNA is TGTGCTAGTCGGTTAGCGGGGGGGCAAGAGACCCAGTACTTC.

V usage is TRBV19 and J usage is TRBJ1-4, with TRBD1 as a possible D gene (5 bases). V lost 3 bases and J lost 6, with 17 bases in between. CDR3 length equals 16 residues. Germline loops: CDR1 LNHDA, CDR2 SQIVND (reference sequence). CDR3 DNA sequence: TGTGCCAGTAGTATCGGTTTAAGGGGTCTTGATGAAAAACTGTTTTTT. This codes for CASSIGLRGLDEKLFF.

The chain carries TRBV7-2 and TRBJ2-2; maybe TRBD1 (6 bases). This CDR3 spans 14 amino acids. CDR1 and CDR2 (germline): SGHTA, FQGNSA. Trimming pared 6 bases from V and 8 bases from J, leaving 16 bases between. The chain's CDR3 is CASRSINRVGELFF. In DNA form, the CDR3 reads TGTGCCAGCAGGTCCATCAACAGGGTGGGGGAGCTGTTTTTT.

The rearrangement links TRBV6-4 to TRBJ2-3; 8 nucleotides align to TRBD1. The germline gives CDR1 MRHNA, CDR2 SNTAGT. The J segment lost 10 bases and the V segment lost 3 bases, leaving 6 bases of the junction unmatched. There are 13 residues in the CDR3. CDR3 residues: CASSEKRGQAQYF. In DNA, the CDR3 is TGTGCCAGCAGTGAAAAAAGGGGACAGGCGCAGTATTTT.

This clone has just a few counts. CDR3 in amino acids: CASSSSGGRETQYF. The CDR3 bases are TGTGCCAGCAGCTCCTCGGGGGGGCGGGAGACCCAGTACTTC. The gene calls are TRBV7-9 and TRBJ2-5; 8 positions match TRBD2. CDR3 length: 14 amino acids. In germline, CDR1 is SEHNR, CDR2 FQNEAQ (reference sequence). Trimming cost V 4 bases and J 5 bases; bases outside gene matches: 6.

This sequence joins TRBV30 and TRBJ1-1, with D tentatively TRBD1 (5 bases). CDR3 length: 13 amino acids. Germline CDR1 reads GTSNPN; CDR2 reads SVGIG (reference sequence). Trimming removed 7 bases from V and 0 bases from J, with 12 bases in between. CDR3 bases: TGTGCCTCCCTTCCGGGGGTGAACACTGAAGCTTTCTTT. This sequence encodes CASLPGVNTEAFF.

The genes are TRBV4-3 and TRBJ2-1; 15 bases fit TRBD2. In germline, CDR1 is LGHNA, CDR2 YSLEER. Trimming removed 5 bases from V and 1 base from J; junction bases left unmatched: 3. There are 17 residues in the CDR3. The CDR3 bases are TGCGCCAGCAGCACCGGGACTAGCGGGGGGTCCTACAATGAGCAGTTCTTC. It translates to CASSTGTSGGSYNEQFF.

Turning to this clone: Its ends do not fully match the called genes, so a read error is possible. The V gene is TRBV13, the J gene TRBJ2-7, with 9 bases fitting TRBD1. CDR3 length equals 14 residues. Looked up from germline, CDR1 is PRHDT and CDR2 is FYEKMQ (reference sequence). CDR3 loop: CASSLGTGLYEQYF. The CDR3 DNA is TGTGCCAGCAGCCTAGGGACAGGGTTGTACGAGCAGTACTTC.

CDR3 loop: CASSLGAGQGKTEAFF. The CDR3 nucleotides read TGCGCCAGCAGCTTGGGGGCAGGGCAGGGGAAGACTGAAGCTTTCTTT. V gene TRBV5-1 combines with J gene TRBJ1-1, with D maybe TRBD1 (6 bases). The CDR3 length is 16 residues. Germline lookup yields CDR1 SGHRS and CDR2 YFSETQ. The V gene lost 0 bases and the J gene lost 5 bases, with 17 bases spanning the gap.

The chain is built from TRBV9 and TRBJ2-7, with 9 nucleotides matching TRBD2. The J segment lost 0 bases and the V segment lost 0 bases, leaving 10 bases of the junction unmatched. The CDR3 totals 18 residues. Germline values: CDR1 SGDLS, CDR2 YYNGEE. Here the CDR3 DNA reads TGTGCCAGCAGCGTAGATCCTTCCGGAGCGGGGGGCTCCTACGAGCAGTACTTC. Protein: CASSVDPSGAGGSYEQYF.